A single sample is the source of the 25 T cell receptor beta chains below, sequenced in a study of blood T cell repertoires in COVID-19. Sequencing was performed with immunoSEQ multiplex PCR; in TCRdb, only in-frame clones are kept and a portion is missing. Of about 220,000 clones listed, 80% to 90% are singletons. The sample comprised PBMCs or T cells enriched from blood (not recorded which). These receptors originate from a woman aged 45-65 years who had been exposed to COVID-19.

The genes are TRBV27 and TRBJ2-7; D call uncertain. Trimming left V 2 bases short and J 2 bases short, with 10 bases between. Germline CDR1 and CDR2: MNHEY and SMNVEV (reference sequence). The CDR3 extends over 14 amino acids. CDR3 DNA sequence: TGTGCCAGCAGTTTAGCAGACACAACCTACGAGCAGTACTTC. As protein: CASSLADTTYEQYF.

The J gene is TRBJ2-1, the V gene TRBV14; the match to TRBD1 covers 10 bases. The V gene end was trimmed by 5 bases and the J gene end by 7 bases; junction bases not matched to a gene: 8. Germline loops: CDR1 SGHDN, CDR2 FVKESK. CDR3 length: 15 amino acids. The DNA of the CDR3 is TGTGCCAGCAGCTTCCGGGACAGGGGAGGAAATGAGCAGTTCTTC. As protein: CASSFRDRGGNEQFF.

V gene TRBV24-1 combines with J gene TRBJ2-3; 7 positions match TRBD2. Germline loops: CDR1 KGHDR, CDR2 SFDVKD. The CDR3 spans 14 residues. Trimming at V came to 4 bases and at J to 4 bases, leaving 4 bases not matched to a gene. DNA for the CDR3: TGTGCCACCAGTGAAGGACTAGTAGCAGATACGCAGTATTTT. It is translated as CATSEGLVADTQYF.

The J gene is TRBJ1-3, the V gene TRBV7-9, with D uncertain. Germline CDR1 and CDR2: SEHNR and FQNEAQ (reference sequence). Trimming pared 5 bases from V and 0 bases from J, leaving 11 bases between. This CDR3 has 15 residues. The CDR3 loop is CASSPPTLSGNTIYF. The CDR3 bases are TGTGCCAGCAGCCCCCCGACACTCTCTGGAAACACCATATATTTT.

The chain is built from TRBV5-1 and TRBJ2-2; tentatively, D is TRBD1 (5 bases). CDR1 is SGHRS and CDR2 is YFSETQ in the germline V gene. The CDR3 sequence is 14 residues long. V gave up 6 bases and J gave up 0 bases, with 9 bases separating them. CDR3 region: CASTPTANTGELFF. CDR3 coding DNA: TGCGCCAGCACGCCGACAGCGAACACCGGGGAGCTGTTTTTT.

The J gene is TRBJ1-6, the V gene TRBV30; 7 nucleotides line up with TRBD1. The CDR3 is made up of 13 amino acids. The V and J ends lost 4 bases and 6 bases, in that order; junction bases with no gene match: 3. Looked up from germline, CDR1 is GTSNPN and CDR2 is SVGIG (reference sequence). As DNA, the CDR3 is TGTGCCTGGAAAGAGGGGGCTAATTCACCCCTCCACTTT. It yields the protein CAWKEGANSPLHF.

This clone was seen once. The chain is built from TRBV4-2 and TRBJ2-1, with 12 bases lining up with TRBD1. This CDR3 has 17 amino acids. Germline loops: CDR1 LGHNA, CDR2 YNFKEQ. The V segment lost 2 bases and the J segment 7 bases; nucleotides outside the gene matches: 9. In DNA form, the CDR3 reads TGTGCCAGCAGCCAAAGGGGACAGGGGGCGCTCGGGAATGAGCAGTTCTTC. Protein: CASSQRGQGALGNEQFF.

Worth noting for this clone: This sample also contains other DNA sequences that code for the same CDR3. The chain employs TRBV7-3 and TRBJ1-1; TRBD1 is a possible D gene (5 bases). Germline V gene lookup returns CDR1 SGHTA and CDR2 FQGTGA. The CDR3 runs to 14 residues. Trimming cost V 2 bases and J 1 base, with 8 bases left between them. DNA of the CDR3: TGTGCCAGCAGCTTACAGGGAGGGAACACTGAAGCTTTCTTT. As protein: CASSLQGGNTEAFF.

This clone is a singleton in its sample. CDR3 residues: CASSFKPRETQYF. In DNA, the CDR3 is TGTGCCAGCAGTTTTAAGCCACGGGAGACCCAGTACTTC. The chain couples TRBV12-3 or TRBV12-4 to TRBJ2-5, with D hard to call. Trimming took off 3 bases at V and 5 bases at J, with 10 bases between the two ends. The CDR3 loop spans 13 amino acids.

The CDR3 nucleotides are TGTGCCAGCAGTTATGGCGGCGAGCAGTACTTC. It specifies CASSYGGEQYF. The gene calls are TRBV6-5 and TRBJ2-7; D remains unclear. CDR1 and CDR2 from the germline V gene are MNHEY and SVGAGI. V was shortened by 3 bases and J by 6 bases, with 6 bases between the two germline ends. This CDR3 region has 11 residues.

The chain links TRBV9 to TRBJ1-1; 7 positions match TRBD1. V trimming: 0 bases; J trimming: 8 bases; junction bases outside the gene matches: 4. Germline V lookup: CDR1 SGDLS, CDR2 YYNGEE. This CDR3 contains 13 residues. The CDR3 sequence: CASSVATTGEAFF. The CDR3 coding sequence is TGTGCCAGCAGCGTAGCCACGACAGGGGAAGCTTTCTTT.

The chain combines TRBV12-5 with TRBJ1-2; 7 nucleotides match TRBD1. The CDR3 length is 14 residues. CDR1 is LGHNT, CDR2 FRNRAP, per germline. After removal of 8 bases from V and 2 bases from J, the junction contained 8 bases not matched to a gene. The CDR3: CASYNRDSNYGYTF. CDR3 DNA: TGTGCTAGTTACAACCGGGACAGCAACTATGGCTACACCTTC. Based on the CDR3 plus reference TRBV12-5 and TRBJ1-2, the full variable domain is DARVTQTPRHKVTEMGQEVTMRCQPILGHNTVFWYRQTMMQGLELLAYFRNRAPLDDSGMPKDRFSAEMPDATLATLKIQPSEPRDSAVYFCASYNRDSNYGYTFGSGTRLTVV.

This chain uses TRBV11-2 with TRBJ1-4; tentative D call: TRBD1 (6 bases). Germline CDR1 SGHAT, CDR2 FQNNGV. V lost 5 bases, J lost 3 bases, and 13 bases lay in between. CDR3 length equals 15 residues. Here the CDR3 DNA reads TGTGCCAGCAGCACTACAGGGTTGTCTAATGAAAAACTGTTTTTT. Translating gives CASSTTGLSNEKLFF.

The chain is built from TRBV12-5 and TRBJ2-5, with a possible D match to TRBD1 (6 bases). CDR1 and CDR2 (germline): LGHNT, FRNRAP. V lost 3 bases and J lost 4, with 6 bases in between. CDR3 length: 12 amino acids. The CDR3 region has the DNA TGTGCTAGTGGTTTACAGGGAGAGACCCAGTACTTC. Amino acid sequence: CASGLQGETQYF.

This sequence joins TRBV5-1 and TRBJ1-5; no definite D call. V was pared by 0 bases and J by 5 bases, with 9 bases between. Germline V CDR1 and CDR2: SGHRS, YFSETQ. There are 14 residues in the CDR3. CDR3 protein: CASSLDGSDQPQHF. Here the CDR3 DNA reads TGCGCCAGCAGCTTGGACGGGTCGGATCAGCCCCAGCATTTT.

This sequence joins TRBV2 and TRBJ1-6; 9 bases agree with TRBD1. Looked up from germline, CDR1 is SNHLY and CDR2 is FYNNEI. The CDR3 spans 20 residues. The CDR3: CASGGDSGTGFFFNNSPLHF. The CDR3 nucleotides are TGTGCGAGCGGGGGGGACTCCGGGACAGGGTTCTTCTTTAATAATTCACCCCTCCACTTT.

The sample holds one count of this clone. The V call is TRBV7-9, the J call TRBJ1-2; maybe TRBD1 (6 bases). This CDR3 has 12 residues. Germline V gives CDR1 SEHNR, CDR2 FQNEAQ (reference sequence). Trimming took 2 bases from V and 5 from J, leaving 6 bases between them. The CDR3 loop is CASSLTGYGYTF. CDR3 sequence (DNA): TGTGCCAGCAGCTTAACAGGGTATGGCTACACCTTC.

The J gene is TRBJ2-7, the V gene TRBV27, with 10 bases that match TRBD2. The ends lost 4 bases at V and 2 bases at J; junction bases unmatched: 17. Germline assignment: CDR1 MNHEY and CDR2 SMNVEV (reference sequence). The CDR3 runs to 19 residues. CDR3 nucleotides: TGTGCCAGCAGTTCCACAGACCCAATTGGAAGCGGGGGGGCCTACGAGCAGTACTTC. Translating gives CASSSTDPIGSGGAYEQYF.

V is TRBV5-6 and J is TRBJ2-1, with D perhaps matching TRBD2 (6 bases). Germline-derived CDR1 and CDR2 are SGHDT and YYEEEE. The V gene lost 2 bases and the J gene lost 8 bases, with 14 bases spanning the gap. This CDR3 comprises 14 residues. The CDR3 protein is CASSLRRGIYEQFF. The CDR3 DNA reads TGTGCCAGCAGCTTAAGGAGGGGAATTTATGAGCAGTTCTTC.

This clone showed up just a few times. The genes are TRBV5-1 and TRBJ2-2, with TRBD2 matching over 13 bases. Germline loops: CDR1 SGHRS, CDR2 YFSETQ. Germline trimming cut 0 bases from V and 2 bases from J; bases unmatched to any gene: 1. This CDR3 is 17 amino acids long. Written as DNA, the CDR3 is TGCGCCAGCAGCTTGGGGACTAGCGGGGGTAACACCGGGGAGCTGTTTTTT. This encodes CASSLGTSGGNTGELFF.

This clone was detected only a few times. The V and J genes are TRBV15 and TRBJ1-1; 8 bases fit TRBD1. In germline, CDR1 is LNHNV, CDR2 YYDKDF (reference sequence). This CDR3 is 14 amino acids long. The trim removed 6 bases at V and 3 bases at J, leaving 6 bases unmatched. CDR3 nucleotides: TGTGCCACCAGTGGACAGGGACGGCACACTGAAGCTTTCTTT. It yields the protein CATSGQGRHTEAFF.

The J gene is TRBJ2-4, the V gene TRBV12-3 or TRBV12-4; possibly TRBD1 for D (6 bases). The CDR3 sequence is 13 residues long. Trimming removed 6 bases from V and 6 bases from J, with 12 bases in between. The CDR3 DNA sequence: TGTGCCAGCAGCCGGAAGACAGGAAACATTCAGTACTTC. Residues: CASSRKTGNIQYF.

The CDR3 loop reads CASSEYTVRNTIYF. CDR3 DNA sequence: TGTGCCAGCAGTGAGTACACAGTCCGTAACACCATATATTTT. The rearrangement joins TRBV2 to TRBJ1-3; D is uncertain. Looked up from germline, CDR1 is SNHLY and CDR2 is FYNNEI. Trimming removed 3 bases at V and 7 bases at J, with 13 bases between. The CDR3 is made up of 14 amino acids.

This clone was seen a single time. The chain joins TRBV5-4 to TRBJ2-7, with a weak D call TRBD1 (5 bases). CDR3 length equals 15 residues. V lost 4 bases and J lost 3, with 17 bases in between. Germline V gene lookup returns CDR1 SGHNT and CDR2 YYREEE (reference sequence). The CDR3 protein is CASSNQEAGRYEQYF. The CDR3 coding sequence is TGTGCCAGCAGCAACCAAGAGGCAGGGCGCTACGAGCAGTACTTC.

The chain joins TRBV19 to TRBJ2-3; tentatively, D is TRBD1 (6 bases). There are 15 residues in the CDR3. CDR1 and CDR2 from the germline V gene are LNHDA and SQIVND (reference sequence). Trimming left V 6 bases short and J 4 bases short, with 17 bases between. The CDR3 DNA follows: TGTGCCAGTAGCCCGGGACAAGGGGCGCCAGATACGCAGTATTTT. Protein product: CASSPGQGAPDTQYF.